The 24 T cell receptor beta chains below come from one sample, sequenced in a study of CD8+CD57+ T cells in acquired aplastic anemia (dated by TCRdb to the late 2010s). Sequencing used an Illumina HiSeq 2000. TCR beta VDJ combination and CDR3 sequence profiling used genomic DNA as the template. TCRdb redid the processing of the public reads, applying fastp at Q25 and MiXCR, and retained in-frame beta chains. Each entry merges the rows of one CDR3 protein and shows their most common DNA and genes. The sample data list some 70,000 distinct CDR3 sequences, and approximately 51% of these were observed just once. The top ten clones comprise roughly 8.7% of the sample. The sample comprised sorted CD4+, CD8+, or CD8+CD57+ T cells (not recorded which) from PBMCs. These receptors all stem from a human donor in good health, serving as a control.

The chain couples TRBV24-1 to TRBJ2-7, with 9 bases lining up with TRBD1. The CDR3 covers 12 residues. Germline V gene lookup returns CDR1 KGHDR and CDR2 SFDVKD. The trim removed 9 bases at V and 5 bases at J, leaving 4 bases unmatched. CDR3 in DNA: TGTGCCACCGCGGACAGGGGCCACGAGCAGTACTTC. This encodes CATADRGHEQYF.

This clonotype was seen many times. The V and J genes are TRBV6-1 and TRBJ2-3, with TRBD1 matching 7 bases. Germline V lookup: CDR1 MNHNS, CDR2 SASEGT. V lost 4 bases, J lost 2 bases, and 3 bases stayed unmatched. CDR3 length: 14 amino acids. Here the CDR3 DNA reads TGTGCCAGCAGTGGGGGACAGACCACAGATACGCAGTATTTT. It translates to CASSGGQTTDTQYF.

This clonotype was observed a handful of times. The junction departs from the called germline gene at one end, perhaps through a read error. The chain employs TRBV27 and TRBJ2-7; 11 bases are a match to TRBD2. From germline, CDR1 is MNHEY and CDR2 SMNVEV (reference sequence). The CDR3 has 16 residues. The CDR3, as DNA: TGTGCCGGCAGTGGAAGACTAGCGGGAAACTCCTACGAGCAGTACTTC. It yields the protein CAGSGRLAGNSYEQYF.

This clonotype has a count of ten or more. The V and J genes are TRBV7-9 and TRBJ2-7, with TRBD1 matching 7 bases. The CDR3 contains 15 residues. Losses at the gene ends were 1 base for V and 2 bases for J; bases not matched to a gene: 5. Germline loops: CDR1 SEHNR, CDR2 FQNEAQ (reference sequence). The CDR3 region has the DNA TGTGCCAGCAGCTTAGAAGCAGGGGGTACCTACGAGCAGTACTTC. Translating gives CASSLEAGGTYEQYF.

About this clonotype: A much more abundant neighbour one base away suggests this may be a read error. The CDR3 protein is CASSSQTGGATEAFF. CDR3 DNA: TGTGCCAGCAGCAGCCAGACAGGGGGTGCCACTGAAGCTTTCTTT. The chain couples TRBV3-1 to TRBJ1-1; TRBD1 aligns across 9 bases. The length of the CDR3 is 15 residues. The J segment lost 4 bases and the V segment lost 5 bases, leaving 8 bases of the junction unmatched. CDR1 is LGHDT, CDR2 YNNKEL, per germline (reference sequence). The entire variable domain, with the rest obtained from reference TRBV3-1 and TRBJ1-1, is as follows: DTAVSQTPKYLVTQMGNDKSIKCEQNLGHDTMYWYKQDSKKFLKIMFSYNNKELIINETVPNRFSPKSPDKAHLNLHINSLELGDSAVYFCASSSQTGGATEAFFGQGTRLTVV.

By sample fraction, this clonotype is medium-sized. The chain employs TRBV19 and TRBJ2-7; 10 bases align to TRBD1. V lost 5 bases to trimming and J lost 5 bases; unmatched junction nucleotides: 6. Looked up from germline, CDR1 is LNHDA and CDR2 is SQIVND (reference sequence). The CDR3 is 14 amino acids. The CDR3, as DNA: TGTGCCAGTAGTGAGACAGGGGGCACAGACGAGCAGTACTTC. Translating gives CASSETGGTDEQYF.

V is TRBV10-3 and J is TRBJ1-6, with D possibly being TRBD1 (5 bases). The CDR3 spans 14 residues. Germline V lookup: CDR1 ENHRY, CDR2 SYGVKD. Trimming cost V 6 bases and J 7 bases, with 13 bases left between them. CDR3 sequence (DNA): TGTGCCATCAGAACGACGGGGGAAAATTCACCCCTCCACTTT. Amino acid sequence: CAIRTTGENSPLHF.

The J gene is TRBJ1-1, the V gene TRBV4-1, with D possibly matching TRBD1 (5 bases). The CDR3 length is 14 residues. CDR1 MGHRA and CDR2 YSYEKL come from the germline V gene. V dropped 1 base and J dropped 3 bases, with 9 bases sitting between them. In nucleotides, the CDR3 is TGCGCCAGCAGCCAAGGAGGGGCTTACACTGAAGCTTTCTTT. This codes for CASSQGGAYTEAFF.

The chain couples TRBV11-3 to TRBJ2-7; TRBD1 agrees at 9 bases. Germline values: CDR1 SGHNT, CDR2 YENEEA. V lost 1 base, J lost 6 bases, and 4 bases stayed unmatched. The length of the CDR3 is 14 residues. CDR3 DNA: TGTGCCAGCAGCTTAGGGGGACAGGGTGGCGAGCAGTACTTC. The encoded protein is CASSLGGQGGEQYF.

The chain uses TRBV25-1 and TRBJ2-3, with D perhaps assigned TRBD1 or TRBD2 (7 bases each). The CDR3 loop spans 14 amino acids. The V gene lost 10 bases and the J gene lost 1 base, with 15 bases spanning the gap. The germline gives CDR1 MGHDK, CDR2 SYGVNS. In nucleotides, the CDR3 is TGTGCCATCAGGGGGGGTTATGGCACAGATACGCAGTATTTT. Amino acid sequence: CAIRGGYGTDTQYF.

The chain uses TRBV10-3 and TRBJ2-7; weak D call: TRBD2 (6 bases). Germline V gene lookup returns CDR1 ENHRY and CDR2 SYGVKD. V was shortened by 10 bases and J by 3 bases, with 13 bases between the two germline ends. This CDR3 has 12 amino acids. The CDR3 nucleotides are TGTGCCACTAATCCGGGGGTCTACGAGCAGTACTTC. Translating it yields CATNPGVYEQYF.

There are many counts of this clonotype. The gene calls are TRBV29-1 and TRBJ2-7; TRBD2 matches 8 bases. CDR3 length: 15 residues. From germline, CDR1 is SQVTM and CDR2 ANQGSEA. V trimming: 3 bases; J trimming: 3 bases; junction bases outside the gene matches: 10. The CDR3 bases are TGCAGCGTTGAGCGGGGGGACGTTCAAGGCTACGAGCAGTACTTC. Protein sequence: CSVERGDVQGYEQYF.

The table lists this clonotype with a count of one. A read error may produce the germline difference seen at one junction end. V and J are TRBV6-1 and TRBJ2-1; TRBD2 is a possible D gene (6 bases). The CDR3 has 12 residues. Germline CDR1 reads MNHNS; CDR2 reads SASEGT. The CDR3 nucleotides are TGTACCAGCGGGCTTCAATACAATGAGCAGTTCTTC. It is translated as CTSGLQYNEQFF.

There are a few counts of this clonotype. This CDR3 reads CAWSSDTGFSGYGYTF. CDR3 DNA sequence: TGTGCCTGGAGTTCTGATACGGGCTTTTCGGGCTATGGCTACACCTTC. The gene calls are TRBV30 and TRBJ1-2; D is unresolved. The CDR3 contains 16 residues. CDR1 is GTSNPN and CDR2 is SVGIG in the germline V gene (reference sequence). Trimming cost V 2 bases and J 4 bases, with 20 bases left between them.

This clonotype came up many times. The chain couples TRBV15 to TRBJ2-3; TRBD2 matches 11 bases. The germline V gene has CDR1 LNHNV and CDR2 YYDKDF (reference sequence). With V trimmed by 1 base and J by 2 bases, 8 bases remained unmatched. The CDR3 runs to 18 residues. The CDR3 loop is CATSRVEATSGATDTQYF. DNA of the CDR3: TGTGCCACCAGCAGAGTAGAGGCGACTAGCGGGGCCACAGATACGCAGTATTTT.

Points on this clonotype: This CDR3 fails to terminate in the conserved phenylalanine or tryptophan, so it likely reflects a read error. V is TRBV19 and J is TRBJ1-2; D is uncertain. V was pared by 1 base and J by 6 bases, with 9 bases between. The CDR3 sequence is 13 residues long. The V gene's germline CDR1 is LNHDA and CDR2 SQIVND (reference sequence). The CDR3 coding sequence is TGTGCCAGTAGTATAGCTCACAAGGATGGCTACACCCTC. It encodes CASSIAHKDGYTL.

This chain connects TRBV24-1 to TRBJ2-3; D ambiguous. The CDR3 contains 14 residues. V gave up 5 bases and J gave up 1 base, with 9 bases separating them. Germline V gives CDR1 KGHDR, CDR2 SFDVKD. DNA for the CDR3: TGTGCCACCAGTGGTCGGGTGGGCACAGATACGCAGTATTTT. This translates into CATSGRVGTDTQYF.

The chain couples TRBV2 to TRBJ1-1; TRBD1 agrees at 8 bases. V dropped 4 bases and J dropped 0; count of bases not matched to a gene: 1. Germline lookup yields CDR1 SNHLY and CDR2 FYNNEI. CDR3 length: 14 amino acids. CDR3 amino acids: CASSVTGVNTEAFF. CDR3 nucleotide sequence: TGTGCCAGCAGTGTGACAGGGGTGAACACTGAAGCTTTCTTT.

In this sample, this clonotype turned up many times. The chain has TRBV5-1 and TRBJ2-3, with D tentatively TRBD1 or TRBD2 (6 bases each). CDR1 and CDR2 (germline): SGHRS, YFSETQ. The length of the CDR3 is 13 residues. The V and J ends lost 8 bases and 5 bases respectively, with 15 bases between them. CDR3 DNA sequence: TGCGCCAGTATACCAGAGGGGGGAGATACGCAGTATTTT. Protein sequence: CASIPEGGDTQYF. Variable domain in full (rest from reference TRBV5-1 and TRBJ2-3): KAGVTQTPRYLIKTRGQQVTLSCSPISGHRSVSWYQQTPGQGLQFLFEYFSETQRNKGNFPGRFSGRQFSNSRSEMNVSTLELGDSALYLCASIPEGGDTQYFGPGTRLTVL.

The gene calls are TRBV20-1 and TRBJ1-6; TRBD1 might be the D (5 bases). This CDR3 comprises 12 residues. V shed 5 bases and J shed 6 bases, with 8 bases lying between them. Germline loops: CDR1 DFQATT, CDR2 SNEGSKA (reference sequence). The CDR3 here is CSAQGANSPLHF. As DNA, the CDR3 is TGCAGTGCTCAGGGAGCTAATTCACCCCTCCACTTT.

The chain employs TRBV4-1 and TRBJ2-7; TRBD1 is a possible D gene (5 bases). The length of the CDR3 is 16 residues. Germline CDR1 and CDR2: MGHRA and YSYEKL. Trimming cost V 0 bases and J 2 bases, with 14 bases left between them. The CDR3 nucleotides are TGCGCCAGCAGCCAAGATGCGGTCAGGACACCCTACGAGCAGTACTTC. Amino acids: CASSQDAVRTPYEQYF.

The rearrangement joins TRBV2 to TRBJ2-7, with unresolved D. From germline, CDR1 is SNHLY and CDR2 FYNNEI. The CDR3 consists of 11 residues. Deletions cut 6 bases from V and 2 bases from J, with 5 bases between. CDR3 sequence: CASSETYEQYF. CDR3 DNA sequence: TGTGCCAGCAGCGAAACCTACGAGCAGTACTTC.

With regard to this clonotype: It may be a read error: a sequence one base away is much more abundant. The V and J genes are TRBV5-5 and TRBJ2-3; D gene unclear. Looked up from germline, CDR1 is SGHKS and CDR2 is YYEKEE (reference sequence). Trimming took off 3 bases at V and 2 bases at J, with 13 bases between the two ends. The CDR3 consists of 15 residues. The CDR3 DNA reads TGTGCCAGCAGCTCCCGGAAGGGTTCCACAGATACGCAGTATTTT. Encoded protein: CASSSRKGSTDTQYF.

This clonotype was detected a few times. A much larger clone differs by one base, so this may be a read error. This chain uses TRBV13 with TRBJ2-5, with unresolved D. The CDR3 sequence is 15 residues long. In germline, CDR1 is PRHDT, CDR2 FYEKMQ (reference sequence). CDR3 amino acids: CGSSSRRRIKETQYF. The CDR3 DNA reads TGTGGCAGCAGCTCACGAAGACGTATAAAAGAGACCCAGTACTTC.